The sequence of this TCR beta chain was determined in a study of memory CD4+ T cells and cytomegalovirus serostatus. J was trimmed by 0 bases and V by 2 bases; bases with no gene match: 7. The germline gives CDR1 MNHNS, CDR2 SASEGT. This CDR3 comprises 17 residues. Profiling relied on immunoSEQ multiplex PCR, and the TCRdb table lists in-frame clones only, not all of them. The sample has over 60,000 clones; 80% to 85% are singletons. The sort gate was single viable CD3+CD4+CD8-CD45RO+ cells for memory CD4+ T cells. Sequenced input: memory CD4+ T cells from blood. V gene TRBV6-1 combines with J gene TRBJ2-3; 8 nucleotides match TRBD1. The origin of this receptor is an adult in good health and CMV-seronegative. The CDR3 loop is CASSEPRQGRSTDTQYF. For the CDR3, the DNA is TGTGCCAGCAGTGAACCCCGACAGGGGAGGAGCACAGATACGCAGTATTTT.